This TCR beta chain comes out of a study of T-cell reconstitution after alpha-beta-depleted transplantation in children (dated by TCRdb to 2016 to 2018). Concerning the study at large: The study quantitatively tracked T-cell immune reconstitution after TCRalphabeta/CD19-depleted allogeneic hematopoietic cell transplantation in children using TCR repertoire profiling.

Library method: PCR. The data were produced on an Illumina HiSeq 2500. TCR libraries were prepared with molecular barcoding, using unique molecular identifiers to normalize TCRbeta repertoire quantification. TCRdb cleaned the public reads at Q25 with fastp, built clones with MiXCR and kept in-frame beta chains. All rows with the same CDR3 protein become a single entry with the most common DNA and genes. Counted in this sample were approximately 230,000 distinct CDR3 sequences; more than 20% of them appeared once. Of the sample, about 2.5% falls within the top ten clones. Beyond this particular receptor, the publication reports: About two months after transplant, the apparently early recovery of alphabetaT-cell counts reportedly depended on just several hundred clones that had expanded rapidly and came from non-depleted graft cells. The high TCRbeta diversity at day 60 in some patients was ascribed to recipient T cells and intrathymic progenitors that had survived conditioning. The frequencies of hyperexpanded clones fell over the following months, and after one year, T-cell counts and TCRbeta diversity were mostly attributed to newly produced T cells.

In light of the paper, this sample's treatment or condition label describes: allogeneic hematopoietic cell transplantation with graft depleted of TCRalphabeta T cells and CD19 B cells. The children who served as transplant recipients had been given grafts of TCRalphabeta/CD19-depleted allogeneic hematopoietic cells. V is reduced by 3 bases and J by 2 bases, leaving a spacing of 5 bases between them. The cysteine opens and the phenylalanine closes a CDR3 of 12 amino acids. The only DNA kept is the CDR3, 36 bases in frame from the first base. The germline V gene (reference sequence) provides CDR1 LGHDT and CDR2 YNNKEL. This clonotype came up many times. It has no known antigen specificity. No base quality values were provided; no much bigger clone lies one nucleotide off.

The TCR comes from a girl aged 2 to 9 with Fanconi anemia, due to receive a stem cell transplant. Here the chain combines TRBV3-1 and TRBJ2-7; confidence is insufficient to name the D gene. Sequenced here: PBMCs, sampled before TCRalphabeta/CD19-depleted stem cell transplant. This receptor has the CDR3 CASSQLAYEQYF. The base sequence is TGTGCCAGCAGCCAGCTCGCCTACGAGCAGTACTTC.